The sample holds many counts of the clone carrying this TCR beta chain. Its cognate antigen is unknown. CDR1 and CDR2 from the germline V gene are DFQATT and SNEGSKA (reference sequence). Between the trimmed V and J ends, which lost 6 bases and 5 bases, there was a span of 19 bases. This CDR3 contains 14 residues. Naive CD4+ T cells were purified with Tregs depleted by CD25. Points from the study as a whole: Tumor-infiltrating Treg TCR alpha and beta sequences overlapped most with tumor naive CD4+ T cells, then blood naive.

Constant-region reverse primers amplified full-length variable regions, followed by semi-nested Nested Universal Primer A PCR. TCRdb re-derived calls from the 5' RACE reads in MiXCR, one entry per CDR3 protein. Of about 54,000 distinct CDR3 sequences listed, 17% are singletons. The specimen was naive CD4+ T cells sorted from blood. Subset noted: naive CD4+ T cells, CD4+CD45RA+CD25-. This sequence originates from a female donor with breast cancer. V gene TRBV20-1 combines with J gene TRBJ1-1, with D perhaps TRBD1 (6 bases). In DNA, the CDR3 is TGCAGTGCCACAGAGGGGGGTCTTCGTACTGAAGCTTTCTTT. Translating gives CSATEGGLRTEAFF.